Listed below are T cell receptor beta chains from one sample, sequenced in a study of CD8 T cells in ankylosing spondylitis. TCRdb re-called the 5' RACE reads through MiXCR, storing one row per CDR3 protein. The sample has under 250,000 distinct CDR3 sequences, around 8% seen once. Sequencing was carried out using blood, either unsorted or a sorted T cell fraction (not recorded which). The source is a female donor with ankylosing spondylitis or in good health (not recorded which). The CDR3 runs from the conserved cysteine through the conserved F or W. D genes are given only for firm matches. Some rows have no size entry. The others give once, few or many, or a class for an expanded clone.

CDR3 DNA: TGTGCCAGCAGTTTCGGACAGCGGAACACCGGGGAGCTGTTTTTT
CDR3 protein: CASSFGQRNTGELFF
V gene: TRBV6-2/TRBV6-3
D gene: NA
J gene: TRBJ2-2
clone size: NA

CDR3 DNA: TGCGCCAGCAGCCGAGGCAGGACAGGGGCCAACGTCCTGACTTTC
CDR3 protein: CASSRGRTGANVLTF
V gene: TRBV23-1
D gene: NA
J gene: TRBJ2-6
clone size: NA

CDR3 DNA: TGCGCCAGCTCCCCGGGACAGGGATCGCGGATCTACAATGAGCAGTTCTTC
CDR3 protein: CASSPGQGSRIYNEQFF
V gene: TRBV5-1
D gene: TRBD1
J gene: TRBJ2-1
clone size: many

CDR3 DNA: TGCAGCGCCGGGACAGGGCCCCGGGGCGAGCAGTACTTC
CDR3 protein: CSAGTGPRGEQYF
V gene: TRBV29-1
D gene: TRBD1
J gene: TRBJ2-7
clone size: NA

CDR3 DNA: TGCGCCAGCAGGGCGGGGAGCAATCAGCCCCAGCATTTT
CDR3 protein: CASRAGSNQPQHF
V gene: TRBV5-1
D gene: NA
J gene: TRBJ1-5
clone size: many

CDR3 DNA: TGTGCCAGCCAAGGGACTAGCGGGAGAGATACGCAGTATTTT
CDR3 protein: CASQGTSGRDTQYF
V gene: TRBV7-6
D gene: TRBD2
J gene: TRBJ2-3
clone size: many

CDR3 DNA: TGTGCCAGCAGCCACCAGAACGGGGGCTACACCTTC
CDR3 protein: CASSHQNGGYTF
V gene: TRBV7-2
D gene: NA
J gene: TRBJ1-2
clone size: NA

CDR3 DNA: TGTGCCAGCTCCTACTCCGGGACTAGGCCCTACGAGCAGTACTTC
CDR3 protein: CASSYSGTRPYEQYF
V gene: TRBV27
D gene: TRBD2
J gene: TRBJ2-7
clone size: many

CDR3 DNA: TGTGCCAGCAGCTCGCGACTAGCGGGAGAGGAAAATGAGCAGTTCTTC
CDR3 protein: CASSSRLAGEENEQFF
V gene: TRBV7-9
D gene: TRBD2
J gene: TRBJ2-1
clone size: few

CDR3 DNA: TGTGCCAGCTCACCACCGGGACCCCGCTCCTACAATGAGCAGTTCTTC
CDR3 protein: CASSPPGPRSYNEQFF
V gene: TRBV18
D gene: NA
J gene: TRBJ2-1
clone size: many

CDR3 DNA: TGTGCCATCAGTGCAGGGGAGTTCGGCTACACCTTC
CDR3 protein: CAISAGEFGYTF
V gene: TRBV10-3
D gene: NA
J gene: TRBJ1-2
clone size: many

CDR3 DNA: TGTGCCAGCAGCGTAGCTGGGGCCAATCAGCCCCAGCATTTT
CDR3 protein: CASSVAGANQPQHF
V gene: TRBV9
D gene: NA
J gene: TRBJ1-5
clone size: many

CDR3 DNA: TGTGCCAGCAGCTTAGCCCCGACAGAACGGGAAGAGGCCTCCTTC
CDR3 protein: CASSLAPTEREEASF
V gene: TRBV7-8
D gene: NA
J gene: TRBJ1-2
clone size: NA

CDR3 DNA: TGTGCCAGCAGTCCAGAGAGAGGCACTAGCGGTACGTACAATGAGCAGTTCTTC
CDR3 protein: CASSPERGTSGTYNEQFF
V gene: TRBV12-3/TRBV12-4
D gene: TRBD2
J gene: TRBJ2-1
clone size: few

CDR3 DNA: TGTGCCAGCAGCTTAGGGACCCTGGACAGTAACACCGGGGAGCTGTTTTTT
CDR3 protein: CASSLGTLDSNTGELFF
V gene: TRBV7-9
D gene: NA
J gene: TRBJ2-2
clone size: many

CDR3 DNA: TGTGCCACCAGCAGGGTTAGGGGAAACACCATATATTTT
CDR3 protein: CATSRVRGNTIYF
V gene: TRBV15
D gene: NA
J gene: TRBJ1-3
clone size: many